This T cell receptor (beta chain) originates from a study of shared clonotypes between healthy human individuals. Between the trimmed V and J ends, which lost 4 bases and 10 bases, there was a span of 19 bases. This CDR3 has 14 residues. The germline CDR1 and CDR2 sequences are SGHVS and FQNEAQ. For this clone: Its antigen is as yet unknown.

General observations from the study: Relative to memory subsets, naive subsets generally showed larger estimated richness. Unshared clonotypes carried lower generation probabilities than those common to all four donors.

The method was immunoSEQ multiplex PCR; TCRdb's version includes in-frame clones alone and lacks a portion of them. The table shows about 2.3 million clones, with around 90% occurring only once. V is TRBV7-8 and J is TRBJ1-1, with D perhaps TRBD1 (6 bases). The sequencing sample was made of naive CD4+ T cells from PBMCs. Subset of the sample: CD45RA+ positively selected. The clonotype comes from a man aged 18 to 30 in good health. Some clones in this sample may be carry-over from other donors' samples. The CDR3 reads CASSSQRQAGGAFF. The CDR3 DNA follows: TGTGCCAGCAGCTCACAACGACAGGCCGGGGGAGCTTTCTTT.